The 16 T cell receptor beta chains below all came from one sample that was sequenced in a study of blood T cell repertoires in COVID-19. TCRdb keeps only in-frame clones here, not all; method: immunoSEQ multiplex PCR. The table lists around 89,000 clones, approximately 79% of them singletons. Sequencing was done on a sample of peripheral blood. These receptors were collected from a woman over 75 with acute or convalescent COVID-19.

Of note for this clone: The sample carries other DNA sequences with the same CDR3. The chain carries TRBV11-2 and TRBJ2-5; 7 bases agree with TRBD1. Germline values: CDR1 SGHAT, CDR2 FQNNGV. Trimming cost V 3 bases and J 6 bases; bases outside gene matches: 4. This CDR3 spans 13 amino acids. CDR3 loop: CASSFTDRQTQYF. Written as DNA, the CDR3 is TGTGCCAGCAGCTTTACGGACAGGCAGACCCAGTACTTC.

DNA of the CDR3: TGTGCCAGCAGCTTACTACAAGAGACCCAGTACTTC. Translation: CASSLLQETQYF. V and J are TRBV13 and TRBJ2-5, with D unclear. The germline V and J ends were trimmed by 2 bases and 2 bases, with 3 bases remaining between them. Per the germline V gene, CDR1 is PRHDT and CDR2 is FYEKMQ (reference sequence). This CDR3 contains 12 residues.

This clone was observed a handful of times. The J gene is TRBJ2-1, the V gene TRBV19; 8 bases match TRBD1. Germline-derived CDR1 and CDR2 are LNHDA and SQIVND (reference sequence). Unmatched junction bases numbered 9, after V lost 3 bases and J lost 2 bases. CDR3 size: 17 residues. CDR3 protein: CASSIRGQAGPYNEQFF. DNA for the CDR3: TGTGCCAGTAGTATTAGGGGACAGGCTGGGCCCTACAATGAGCAGTTCTTC.

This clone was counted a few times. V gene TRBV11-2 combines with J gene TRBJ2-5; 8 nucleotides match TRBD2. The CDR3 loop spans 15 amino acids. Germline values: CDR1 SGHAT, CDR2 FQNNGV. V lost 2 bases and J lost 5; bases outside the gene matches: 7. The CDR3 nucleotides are TGTGCCAGCAGCTTAATGTACGGGGGGGTGGAGACCCAGTACTTC. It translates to CASSLMYGGVETQYF.

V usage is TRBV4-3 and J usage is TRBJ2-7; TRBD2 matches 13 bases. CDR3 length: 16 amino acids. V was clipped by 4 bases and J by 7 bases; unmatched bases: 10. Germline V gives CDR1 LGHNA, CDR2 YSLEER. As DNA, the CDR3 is TGCGCCAGCAGCCCCCGACTAGCGGGGGGCCCTATGGAGCAGTACTTC. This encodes CASSPRLAGGPMEQYF.

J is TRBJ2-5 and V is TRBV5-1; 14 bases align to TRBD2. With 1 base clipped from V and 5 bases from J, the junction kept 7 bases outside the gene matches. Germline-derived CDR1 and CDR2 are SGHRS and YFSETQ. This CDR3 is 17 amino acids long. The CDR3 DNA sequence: TGCGCCAGCAGCTTGAGTGGGACTAGCGGGGGAAGGGAGACCCAGTACTTC. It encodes CASSLSGTSGGRETQYF. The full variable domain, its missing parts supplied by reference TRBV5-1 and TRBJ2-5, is KAGVTQTPRYLIKTRGQQVTLSCSPISGHRSVSWYQQTPGQGLQFLFEYFSETQRNKGNFPGRFSGRQFSNSRSEMNVSTLELGDSALYLCASSLSGTSGGRETQYFGPGTRLLVL.

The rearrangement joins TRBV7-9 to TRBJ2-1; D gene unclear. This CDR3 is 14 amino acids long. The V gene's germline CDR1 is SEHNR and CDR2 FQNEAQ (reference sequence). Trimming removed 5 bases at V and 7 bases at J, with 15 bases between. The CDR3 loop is CASSAIADWNEQFF. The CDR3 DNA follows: TGTGCCAGCAGCGCCATCGCAGATTGGAATGAGCAGTTCTTC. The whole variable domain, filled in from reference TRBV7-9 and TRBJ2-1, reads DTGVSQNPRHKITKRGQNVTFRCDPISEHNRLYWYRQTLGQGPEFLTYFQNEAQLEKSRLLSDRFSAERPKGSFSTLEIQRTEQGDSAMYLCASSAIADWNEQFFGPGTRLTVL.

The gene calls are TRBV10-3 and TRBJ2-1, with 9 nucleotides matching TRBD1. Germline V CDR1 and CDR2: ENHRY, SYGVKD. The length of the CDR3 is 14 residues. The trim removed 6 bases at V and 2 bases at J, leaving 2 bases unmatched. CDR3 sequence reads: CAIRDRGPYNEQFF. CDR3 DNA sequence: TGTGCCATCAGGGACAGGGGACCCTACAATGAGCAGTTCTTC.

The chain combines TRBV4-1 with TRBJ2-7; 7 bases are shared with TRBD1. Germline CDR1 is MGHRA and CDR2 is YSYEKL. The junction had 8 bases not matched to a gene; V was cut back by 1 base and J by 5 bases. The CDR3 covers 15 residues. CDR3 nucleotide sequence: TGCGCCAGCAGCCAAGGCCCGGGACAGAGGAACGAGCAGTACTTC. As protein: CASSQGPGQRNEQYF.

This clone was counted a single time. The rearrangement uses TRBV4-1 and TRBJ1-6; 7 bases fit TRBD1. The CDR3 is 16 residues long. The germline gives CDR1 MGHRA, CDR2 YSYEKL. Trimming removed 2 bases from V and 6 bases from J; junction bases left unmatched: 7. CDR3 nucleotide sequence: TGCGCCAGCAGCCAACGAGGGGGCGCGGTTAATTCACCCCTCCACTTT. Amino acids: CASSQRGGAVNSPLHF.

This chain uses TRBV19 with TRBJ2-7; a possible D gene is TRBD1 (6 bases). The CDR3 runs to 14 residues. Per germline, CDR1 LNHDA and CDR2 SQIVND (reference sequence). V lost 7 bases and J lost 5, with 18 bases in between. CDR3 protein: CASTKTGAYDEQYF. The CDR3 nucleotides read TGTGCCAGTACTAAGACAGGAGCCTACGACGAGCAGTACTTC. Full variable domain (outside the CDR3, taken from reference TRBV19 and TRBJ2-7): DGGITQSPKYLFRKEGQNVTLSCEQNLNHDAMYWYRQDPGQGLRLIYYSQIVNDFQKGDIAEGYSVSREKKESFPLTVTSAQKNPTAFYLCASTKTGAYDEQYFGPGTRLTVT.

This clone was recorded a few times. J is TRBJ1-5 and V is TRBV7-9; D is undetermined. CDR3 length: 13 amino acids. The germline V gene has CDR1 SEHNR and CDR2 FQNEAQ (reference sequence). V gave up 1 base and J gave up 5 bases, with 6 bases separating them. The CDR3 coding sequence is TGTGCCAGCAGCTTAGGGAGTTATCAGCCCCAGCATTTT. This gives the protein CASSLGSYQPQHF.

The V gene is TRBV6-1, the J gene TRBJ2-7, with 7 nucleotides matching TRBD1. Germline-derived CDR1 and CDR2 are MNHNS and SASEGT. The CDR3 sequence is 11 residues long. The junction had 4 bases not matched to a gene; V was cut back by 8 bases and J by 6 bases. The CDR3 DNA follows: TGTGCCAGCGGGACAGTCTCCGAGCAGTACTTC. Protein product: CASGTVSEQYF.

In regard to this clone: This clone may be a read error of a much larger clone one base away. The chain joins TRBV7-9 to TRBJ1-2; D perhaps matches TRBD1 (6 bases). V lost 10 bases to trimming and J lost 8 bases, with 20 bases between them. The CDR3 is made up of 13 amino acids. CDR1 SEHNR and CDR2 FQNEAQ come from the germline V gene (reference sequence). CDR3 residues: CAIPVGGLDGYTF. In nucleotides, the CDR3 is TGTGCCATCCCGGTGGGGGGGCTTGACGGCTACACCTTC.

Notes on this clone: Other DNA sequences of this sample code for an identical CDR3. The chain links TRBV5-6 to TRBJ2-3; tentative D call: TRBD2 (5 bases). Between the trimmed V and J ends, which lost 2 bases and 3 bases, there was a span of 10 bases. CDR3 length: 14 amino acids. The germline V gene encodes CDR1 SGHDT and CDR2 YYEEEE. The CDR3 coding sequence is TGTGCCAGCAGCTTAGGAGGTCATACAGATACGCAGTATTTT. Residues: CASSLGGHTDTQYF.

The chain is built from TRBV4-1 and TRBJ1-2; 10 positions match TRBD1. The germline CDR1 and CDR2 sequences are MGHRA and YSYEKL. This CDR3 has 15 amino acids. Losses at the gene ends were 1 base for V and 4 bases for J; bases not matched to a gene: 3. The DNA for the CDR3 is TGCGCCAGCAGCCAAGTTGGGGACAGGGGCTATGGCTACACCTTC. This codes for CASSQVGDRGYGYTF.